This T cell receptor (beta chain) derives from a study of identical twins. For this clonotype: Its antigen is currently unknown.

TCRdb independently ran MiXCR on the 5' RACE reads; one entry per CDR3 protein. Seen here are a few hundred thousand distinct CDR3 sequences, less than 9% observed once, and the top ten hold roughly 2%. Findings and caveats of the study: Models predicted less out-of-frame TCR alpha sharing in monozygotic twins than was found. Invariant MAIT and iNKT cells are populations that could partly confound zero-insertion analyses. Where out-of-frame alpha sequences were twin-shared, they showed excess low generation probability.

Donors were all healthy Caucasians. Germline assignment: CDR1 KGHDR and CDR2 SFDVKD. This CDR3 has 21 amino acids. V lost 3 bases to trimming and J lost 0 bases; unmatched junction nucleotides: 14. These data are also associated with another study on yellow fever vaccine responses in identical twins.

The sample taken for sequencing was memory (CD45RO+) T cells sorted from blood. The source is a woman between 18 and 29 years old in good health. V gene TRBV24-1 combines with J gene TRBJ2-2; 11 bases align to TRBD2. The CDR3 nucleotides are TGTGCCACCAGTGATACTTTGGGGGAAGGACTAGCGGGTTCGAACACCGGGGAGCTGTTTTTT. It yields the protein CATSDTLGEGLAGSNTGELFF.